The clone carrying this TCR beta chain was picked up one time. Its cognate antigen is unknown. An end of the junction does not agree with germline; a read error may underlie this. Library construction for TCR beta used iRepertoire HTBI primers and Arm-PCR of CDR3 regions. TCRdb itself ran the multiplex PCR reads through MiXCR, one entry per CDR3 protein. The sample carries hundreds of thousands of distinct CDR3 sequences, roughly 21% recorded once. Documented time point: persistent/refractory GD, antithyroid drugs over 5 years with positive TRAb. After RNA was extracted from PBMCs, the TCR library was made from it. Patients came through an endocrinology department, and that department was in Xi'an, China. The sample comes from a study of regulatory T cells in long-lasting Graves disease. General observations from the study: Results may be inaccurate due to the small sample size. Only peripheral blood was studied, not thyroid tissue.

The length of the CDR3 is 15 residues. Germline V CDR1 and CDR2: MGHRA, YSYEKL. The chain is built from TRBV4-1 and TRBJ2-2; 8 bases fit TRBD1. This clonotype originated in a female donor with Graves disease. This specimen was peripheral blood mononuclear cells (PBMCs), taken when the disease was refractory, from a patient treated with antithyroid drugs. The chain's CDR3 is CASSRGQANTGELVF. Here the CDR3 DNA reads TGCGCCAGCAGCCGGGGACAGGCGAACACCGGGGAGCTGGTTTTT.